These 4 T cell receptor beta chains originate from one sample sequenced in a study of blood T cell repertoires in COVID-19. Repertoires were generated with immunoSEQ multiplex PCR, while TCRdb's copy carries only in-frame clones and drops some. This table has some 260,000 clones, around 86% appearing once. The sequenced sample was PBMCs or T cells enriched from blood (not recorded which). The origin of the receptors is a man aged 40-55 years who had recovered from COVID-19.

This clone was counted between two and nine times. This chain links TRBV7-8 with TRBJ2-7; 7 bases agree with TRBD2. The germline gives CDR1 SGHVS, CDR2 FQNEAQ. J lost 1 base, V lost 3 bases, and 3 bases had no gene match. This CDR3 is built from 14 residues. The CDR3 nucleotides are TGTGCCAGCAGCTTTGGGGGGGGATCCTACGAGCAGTACTTC. Protein product: CASSFGGGSYEQYF.

This rearrangement joins TRBV29-1 to TRBJ2-7; 14 nucleotides align to TRBD2. CDR3 length: 15 residues. Germline CDR1 reads SQVTM; CDR2 reads ANQGSEA. Trimming took 6 bases from V and 3 from J; bases not matched to a gene: 7. The CDR3 is CSVGGTSGSVYEQYF. Here the CDR3 DNA reads TGCAGCGTGGGGGGGACTAGCGGGAGCGTCTACGAGCAGTACTTC.

J is TRBJ1-1 and V is TRBV11-2, with TRBD1 identical over 7 bases. Losses at the gene ends were 6 bases for V and 4 bases for J; bases not matched to a gene: 8. The CDR3 has 14 amino acids. Germline assignment: CDR1 SGHAT and CDR2 FQNNGV. CDR3 loop: CASSAYRGSTEAFF. CDR3 sequence (DNA): TGTGCCAGCAGTGCTTACAGGGGTAGCACTGAAGCTTTCTTT. Full variable domain (outside the CDR3, taken from reference TRBV11-2 and TRBJ1-1): EAGVAQSPRYKIIEKRQSVAFWCNPISGHATLYWYQQILGQGPKLLIQFQNNGVVDDSQLPKDRFSAERLKGVDSTLKIQPAKLEDSAVYLCASSAYRGSTEAFFGQGTRLTVV.

The genes are TRBV4-3 and TRBJ1-1, with no clear D. This CDR3 is 13 amino acids long. Trimming took 1 base from V and 3 from J, leaving 6 bases between them. Germline values: CDR1 LGHNA, CDR2 YSLEER. The CDR3 bases are TGCGCCAGCAGCCAAGGTTCGTACACTGAAGCTTTCTTT. This encodes CASSQGSYTEAFF.